This T cell receptor beta chain was found in a study of shared clonotypes between healthy human individuals. Some clones are missing from TCRdb's copy, which holds only in-frame ones; the method was immunoSEQ multiplex PCR. The data contain some 500,000 clones, 90% to 96% of them singletons. All participating donors were Caucasian adults from Nashville, Tennessee. Trimming cost V 0 bases and J 5 bases; bases outside gene matches: 3. Germline CDR1 MNHEY, CDR2 SVGAGI. The CDR3 is 16 amino acids. The specimen was naive CD4+ T cells sorted from blood. Subset meaning: CD45RA+ positively selected. The chain carries TRBV6-5 and TRBJ2-1, with TRBD2 matching 11 bases. The TCR sequence derives from a woman in her thirties in good health. Written as DNA, the CDR3 is TGTGCCAGCAGTTACTCGACTAGCGGGGCACACAATGAGCAGTTCTTC. Translation: CASSYSTSGAHNEQFF.